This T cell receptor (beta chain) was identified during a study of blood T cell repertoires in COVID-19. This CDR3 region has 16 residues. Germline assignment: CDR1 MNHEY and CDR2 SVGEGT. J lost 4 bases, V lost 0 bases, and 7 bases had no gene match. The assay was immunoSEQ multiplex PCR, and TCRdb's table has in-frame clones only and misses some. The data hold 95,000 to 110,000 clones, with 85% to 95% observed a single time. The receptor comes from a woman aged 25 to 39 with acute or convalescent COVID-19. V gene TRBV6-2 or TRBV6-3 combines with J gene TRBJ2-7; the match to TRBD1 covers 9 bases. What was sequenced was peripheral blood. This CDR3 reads CASSYSEDRGPYEQYF. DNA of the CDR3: TGTGCCAGCAGTTACTCTGAGGACAGGGGCCCATACGAGCAGTACTTC.